This section outlines one T cell receptor (beta chain) sequence together with its context. Antigen unknown. This entry is derived from a study of beta chain features in type 1 diabetes. For the study at large: Age, gender, cell numbers and subset yield matched between patients and controls. Study-level findings and limits: Shorter TCRB CDR3s, moderately but significantly so, marked every one of the four CD4+ subsets in Type 1 diabetes patients. For cells with high TCR expression, cDNA sequencing could yield over-representation.

CDR1 and CDR2 from the germline V gene are SGHTA and FQGNSA. The CDR3 contains 15 residues. V was trimmed by 8 bases and J by 3 bases, leaving 16 bases between them. Expressed TCRB transcripts were sequenced after all isolated RNA was converted to cDNA. TCRdb keeps only in-frame clones here, not all; method: immunoSEQ multiplex PCR. Of about 110,000 clones in the sample, around 40% are singletons; the top ten hold roughly 0.07%. This TCR came from a woman between 18 and 29 years old in good health. The V and J genes are TRBV7-2 and TRBJ2-2; TRBD2 might be the D (5 bases). The specimen sequenced was stem cell memory CD4+ T cells from blood. The CDR3, as DNA: TGTGCCAGCTCTGGTAGAGGGTCGGACACCGGGGAGCTGTTTTTT. Protein: CASSGRGSDTGELFF.